This is a list of T cell receptor beta chains from one sample in a study of T cell responses to AZD1222 COVID-19 vaccine. TCRdb's table, derived via immunoSEQ multiplex PCR, lists solely in-frame clones and lacks some. The profile shows over 70,000 clones, about 85% of them singletons. The source was peripheral blood, collected on day 0 of AZD1222 vaccination. These receptors came from an adult in good health. The CDR3 runs from the conserved cysteine through the conserved F or W. The order of the fields is V gene, D gene, clone size, J gene, CDR3 DNA, CDR3 protein. A D gene is named only where the DNA matches it firmly. Size is omitted from some rows. Given values are once, few, many or a class for expanded clones.

V: TRBV29-1; D: -; size: once; J: TRBJ1-2; DNA: TGCAGCGTTGGTCCCCCCGATGGCTACACCTTC; CDR3: CSVGPPDGYTF
V: TRBV27; D: TRBD1; size: -; J: TRBJ2-7; DNA: TGTGCCAGCAGTTCCCTGGGACAGGGACCCGAGCAGTACTTC; CDR3: CASSSLGQGPEQYF
V: TRBV9; D: TRBD2; size: -; J: TRBJ2-5; DNA: TGTGCCAGCAGCGGACGTTCCGGGGAGGGCGGGGAGACCCAGTACTTC; CDR3: CASSGRSGEGGETQYF
V: TRBV6-6; D: -; size: -; J: TRBJ2-3; DNA: TGTGCCAGCAGAATCCTAGGCACAGATACGCAGTATTTT; CDR3: CASRILGTDTQYF
V: TRBV19; D: -; size: -; J: TRBJ1-6; DNA: TGTGCCAGTAGTACACGGGCCCCGAATAATTCACCCCTCCACTTT; CDR3: CASSTRAPNNSPLHF
V: TRBV19; D: TRBD2; size: -; J: TRBJ2-1; DNA: TGTGCCAGTAGCTTATATAGCGGGACACCCTTAGATGAGCAGTTCTTC; CDR3: CASSLYSGTPLDEQFF
V: TRBV7-9; D: -; size: -; J: TRBJ2-7; DNA: TGTGCCAGCAGAGCTTCTATTGGTGGTCGCGAGCAGTACTTC; CDR3: CASRASIGGREQYF
V: TRBV9; D: TRBD1; size: -; J: TRBJ2-5; DNA: TGTGCCAGCAGCGTGGACGGACAGGGTCTTCTGAAGACCCAGTACTTC; CDR3: CASSVDGQGLLKTQYF
V: TRBV2; D: -; size: -; J: TRBJ1-3; DNA: TGTGCCAGCAAAGGAATGGTAGGGTCTGGAAACACCATATATTTT; CDR3: CASKGMVGSGNTIYF
V: TRBV21-1; D: -; size: -; J: TRBJ1-3; DNA: TGTGCCAGCAGCAAATACAAGCACAGGGGCATTCTTACTTGCGGAAACACCATATATTTT; CDR3: CASSKYKHRGILTCGNTIYF
V: TRBV19; D: -; size: -; J: TRBJ2-6; DNA: TGTGCCAGTAGTATAATCCAGGGCTATACCTCTGGGGCCAACGTCCTGACTTTC; CDR3: CASSIIQGYTSGANVLTF
V: TRBV19; D: -; size: -; J: TRBJ1-5; DNA: TGTGCCAGTAGTAGGGGGGGACACAAATTTAATCAGCCCCAGCATTTT; CDR3: CASSRGGHKFNQPQHF
V: TRBV14; D: -; size: -; J: TRBJ2-5; DNA: TGTGCCAGCAGCCAGGTGATAAATTCAGGGACCCAGTACTTC; CDR3: CASSQVINSGTQYF
V: TRBV18; D: TRBD1; size: -; J: TRBJ2-5; DNA: TGTGCCAGCTCATCCCAACAGGGGGTGGAGAAGACCCAGTACTTC; CDR3: CASSSQQGVEKTQYF
V: TRBV9; D: TRBD2; size: -; J: TRBJ2-5; DNA: TGTGCCAGCAGCCAGGGACTAGCTGGGGAGACCCAGTACTTC; CDR3: CASSQGLAGETQYF
V: TRBV9; D: TRBD1; size: -; J: TRBJ1-1; DNA: TGTGCCAGCAGCGCCCGACAGGGGCAAGCTGAAGCTTTCTTT; CDR3: CASSARQGQAEAFF
V: TRBV9; D: -; size: once; J: TRBJ2-3; DNA: TGTGCCAGCAGCGTAGCTCTTCGCCCAGATACGCAGTATTTT; CDR3: CASSVALRPDTQYF
V: TRBV24-1; D: -; size: -; J: TRBJ2-3; DNA: TGTGCCACCAGTGGGCCTGGGACAGATACGCAGTATTTT; CDR3: CATSGPGTDTQYF
V: TRBV11-3; D: TRBD1; size: few; J: TRBJ2-7; DNA: TGTGCCAGCAGCTTAGTTGGGACAGGGGACTACGAGCAGTACTTC; CDR3: CASSLVGTGDYEQYF
V: TRBV28; D: -; size: few; J: TRBJ2-7; DNA: TGTGCCAGCAGTGTTGGGACCCTGGGGCTCGAGCAGTACTTC; CDR3: CASSVGTLGLEQYF
V: TRBV19; D: TRBD1; size: once; J: TRBJ2-1; DNA: TGTGCCAGTAGTCAACAGGGGGCGCAGGGTGAGCAGTTCTTC; CDR3: CASSQQGAQGEQFF
V: TRBV5-6; D: -; size: -; J: TRBJ2-7; DNA: TGTGCCAGCAGCTTGGTTGCCTCCTACGAGCAGTACTTC; CDR3: CASSLVASYEQYF
V: TRBV5-1; D: -; size: -; J: TRBJ2-1; DNA: TGCGCCAGCAGCTGGACGATAGGGACCTACAATGAGCAGTTCTTC; CDR3: CASSWTIGTYNEQFF
V: TRBV7-9; D: -; size: -; J: TRBJ2-3; DNA: TGTGCCAGCAGCTTTGGGGCCGGGGGAGCTACCAGCACAGATACGCAGTATTTT; CDR3: CASSFGAGGATSTDTQYF
V: TRBV3-1/TRBV3-2; D: TRBD2; size: -; J: TRBJ2-2; DNA: TGTGCCAGCAGCCCCCCTTGGACTAGCGGGAGAGTCGGGGAGCTGTTTTTT; CDR3: CASSPPWTSGRVGELFF
V: TRBV27; D: -; size: -; J: TRBJ2-2; DNA: TGTGCCAGCAGTTTAGGGATATCGGGGACCGGGGAGCTGTTTTTT; CDR3: CASSLGISGTGELFF
V: TRBV6-5; D: -; size: -; J: TRBJ2-3; DNA: TGTGCCAGCAAGCCAGGTAGGGCCGAAGATACGCAGTATTTT; CDR3: CASKPGRAEDTQYF